The 5 T cell receptor beta chains given below trace back to one sample, sequenced in a study of cytomegalovirus exposure and HLA in healthy donors. The PCR employed 60 Vbeta primers together with 13 Jbeta primers. Assay: immunoSEQ multiplex PCR; the TCRdb copy retains only in-frame clones and omits some. Of roughly 120,000 clones in the sample, roughly three quarters were seen once. The sample was PBMCs. Receptors were obtained from a man in his thirties or forties in good health and CMV-seropositive.

CDR3 in DNA: TGCGCCAGCAGCATGGATAGGGGTGGCCCCTACGAGCAGTACTTC. It translates to CASSMDRGGPYEQYF. V is TRBV5-1 and J is TRBJ2-7; tentatively, D is TRBD1 (5 bases). Germline V gives CDR1 SGHRS, CDR2 YFSETQ. The CDR3 spans 15 residues. V was trimmed by 4 bases and J by 2 bases, leaving 16 bases between them. Looking up the rest from reference TRBV5-1 and TRBJ2-7 gives the full variable domain: KAGVTQTPRYLIKTRGQQVTLSCSPISGHRSVSWYQQTPGQGLQFLFEYFSETQRNKGNFPGRFSGRQFSNSRSEMNVSTLELGDSALYLCASSMDRGGPYEQYFGPGTRLTVT.

The V call is TRBV10-1, the J call TRBJ1-4; D is ambiguous. V was shortened by 2 bases and J by 3 bases, with 13 bases between the two germline ends. CDR3 length: 16 residues. Germline CDR1 reads WNHNN; CDR2 reads SYGVQD (reference sequence). Here the CDR3 DNA reads TGCGCCAGCAGTGAGGCGGTACCCCAAGCTAATGAAAAACTGTTTTTT. Translation: CASSEAVPQANEKLFF.

This clone was seen only once. The gene calls are TRBV5-1 and TRBJ2-5, with D hard to call. The CDR3 is 13 residues long. The V gene's germline CDR1 is SGHRS and CDR2 YFSETQ. V was trimmed by 7 bases and J by 5 bases, leaving 15 bases between them. CDR3 DNA: TGCGCCAGCCACCCAGCGCCTTCGGAGACCCAGTACTTC. It yields the protein CASHPAPSETQYF.

The V call is TRBV5-6, the J call TRBJ1-3; 8 bases fit TRBD1. The V segment lost 1 base and the J segment 4 bases; nucleotides outside the gene matches: 4. CDR1 and CDR2 from the germline V gene are SGHDT and YYEEEE. CDR3 length: 15 amino acids. Here the CDR3 reads CASSLSGGGGNTIYF. The CDR3, as DNA: TGTGCCAGCAGCTTGTCAGGGGGCGGAGGAAACACCATATATTTT.

This clone was seen a few times. This chain connects TRBV5-1 to TRBJ2-2, with TRBD1 identical over 8 bases. The CDR3 contains 16 residues. The germline V gene has CDR1 SGHRS and CDR2 YFSETQ. Unmatched junction bases numbered 4, after V lost 3 bases and J lost 0 bases. Here the CDR3 DNA reads TGCGCCAGCAGCTCGGGACAGGCTCCGAACACCGGGGAGCTGTTTTTT. This encodes CASSSGQAPNTGELFF.